The rows below give T cell receptor beta chains drawn from one sample of a study of cytomegalovirus exposure and HLA in healthy donors. Generated by immunoSEQ multiplex PCR, the TCRdb table keeps only in-frame clones and is missing some. Reported are some 75,000 clones; the ten largest clones contain under 6.5%. The source material was PBMCs. The source is a man aged 40-50 years in good health and CMV-seronegative. Each CDR3 is given with its conserved first and last residue. A D gene is named only where the DNA matches it firmly.

TRBV7-6,15,TRBJ2-5,TRBD1,CASSSDRAPPETQYF,TGTGCCAGCAGCAGTGACAGGGCCCCTCCGGAGACCCAGTACTTC
TRBV19,12,TRBJ1-1,-,CASSPGHVPLAF,TGTGCCAGTAGTCCGGGACATGTTCCATTGGCCTTT
TRBV11-3,16,TRBJ2-1,-,CASSPRGGGGTNEQFF,TGTGCCAGCAGCCCCCGAGGGGGTGGGGGAACCAATGAGCAGTTCTTC
TRBV4-3,15,TRBJ1-6,-,CASSQDLPSSPPLHF,TGCGCCAGCAGCCAAGATTTGCCGTCTAGCCCCCCCCTCCACTTT
TRBV15,14,TRBJ2-7,TRBD1,CATSRWDRGLEQYF,TGTGCCACCAGCAGATGGGACAGGGGGCTCGAGCAGTACTTC
TRBV9,14,TRBJ2-7,TRBD1,CASSRRQGAYEQYF,TGTGCCAGCAGCAGGCGACAGGGGGCCTACGAGCAGTACTTC
TRBV13,17,TRBJ2-1,TRBD2,CASRVATSGGNYNEQFF,TGTGCCAGCAGGGTTGCGACTAGCGGGGGGAATTACAATGAGCAGTTCTTC
TRBV19,17,TRBJ2-6,-,CASSIGRGGTGANVLTF,TGTGCCAGTAGTATAGGCAGGGGTGGCACAGGGGCCAACGTCCTGACTTTC
TRBV6-5,13,TRBJ1-1,-,CASRPRVVTEAFF,TGTGCCAGCAGACCCAGGGTGGTCACTGAAGCTTTCTTT
TRBV6-1,13,TRBJ2-5,-,CASSLGVKETQYF,TGTGCCAGCAGTCTAGGGGTGAAGGAGACCCAGTACTTC
TRBV2,16,TRBJ2-5,TRBD2,CASIRTISGGGETQYF,TGTGCCAGCATCAGGACTATTAGCGGGGGCGGAGAGACCCAGTACTTC
TRBV5-6,19,TRBJ2-3,TRBD2,CASSWAPGLAGGGTDTQYF,TGTGCCAGCAGCTGGGCGCCGGGACTAGCGGGAGGTGGTACAGATACGCAGTATTTT
TRBV30,13,TRBJ2-4,-,CASNERPKNIQYF,TGTGCTTCGAACGAGCGGCCCAAAAACATTCAGTACTTC
TRBV12-5,15,TRBJ1-6,TRBD1,CASGSKTGGVSPLHF,TGTGCTAGTGGTTCGAAGACAGGGGGTGTTTCACCCCTCCACTTT
TRBV14,13,TRBJ2-2,-,CASSQINTGELFF,TGTGCCAGCAGCCAAATAAACACCGGGGAGCTGTTTTTT
TRBV5-1,15,TRBJ2-6,-,CASRGGFTGANVLTF,TGCGCCAGCAGAGGAGGTTTCACTGGGGCCAACGTCCTGACTTTC
TRBV6-5,15,TRBJ2-1,-,CASPTGRDSYNEQFF,TGTGCCAGCCCTACCGGCAGGGACTCCTACAATGAGCAGTTCTTC
TRBV5-1,14,TRBJ2-3,-,CASSLMAPADTQYF,TGCGCCAGCAGCTTAATGGCTCCCGCAGATACGCAGTATTTT
TRBV6-5,13,TRBJ1-2,-,CASSSWSSHGYTF,TGTGCCAGCAGTTCGTGGTCCAGTCACGGCTACACCTTC
TRBV7-2,14,TRBJ2-5,-,CASSLEPYQETQYF,TGTGCCAGCAGCTTAGAGCCGTACCAAGAGACCCAGTACTTC
TRBV6-6,16,TRBJ2-1,-,CASSPAGPGGYNEQFF,TGTGCCAGCAGCCCCGCGGGACCCGGTGGGTACAATGAGCAGTTCTTC
TRBV28,13,TRBJ1-3,-,CASSFMRGAPLYF,TGTGCCAGCAGTTTTATGCGGGGAGCTCCGCTATATTTT
TRBV5-4,14,TRBJ2-7,TRBD2,CASSLTGGNYEQYF,TGTGCCAGCAGCTTAACGGGGGGGAACTACGAGCAGTACTTC
TRBV20-1,11,TRBJ1-2,-,CSARLAYGYTF,TGCAGTGCTAGGCTCGCGTATGGCTACACCTTC
TRBV6-5,15,TRBJ2-2,TRBD2,CASRLTSGYTGELFF,TGTGCCAGCAGACTGACTAGCGGATATACCGGGGAGCTGTTTTTT
TRBV5-1,14,TRBJ2-7,TRBD1,CASSLEGQGGEQYF,TGCGCCAGCAGCTTGGAGGGACAGGGCGGCGAGCAGTACTTC